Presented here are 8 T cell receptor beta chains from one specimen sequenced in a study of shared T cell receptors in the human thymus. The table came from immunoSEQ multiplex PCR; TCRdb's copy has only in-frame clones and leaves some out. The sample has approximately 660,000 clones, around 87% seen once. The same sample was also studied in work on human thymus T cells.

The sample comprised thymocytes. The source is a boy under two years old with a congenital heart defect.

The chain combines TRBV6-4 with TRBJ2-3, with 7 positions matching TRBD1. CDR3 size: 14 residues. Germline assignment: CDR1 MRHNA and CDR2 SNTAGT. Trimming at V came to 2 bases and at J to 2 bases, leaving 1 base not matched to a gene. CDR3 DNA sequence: TGTGCCAGCAGTGACGGACAGGTCACAGATACGCAGTATTTT. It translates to CASSDGQVTDTQYF.

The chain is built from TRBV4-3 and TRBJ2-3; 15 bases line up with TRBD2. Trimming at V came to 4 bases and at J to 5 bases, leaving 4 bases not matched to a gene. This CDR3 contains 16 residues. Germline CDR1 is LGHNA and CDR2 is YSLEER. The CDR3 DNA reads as TGCGCCAGCAGCCCCTGGACTAGCGGGAGGGTAGATACGCAGTATTTT. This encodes CASSPWTSGRVDTQYF.

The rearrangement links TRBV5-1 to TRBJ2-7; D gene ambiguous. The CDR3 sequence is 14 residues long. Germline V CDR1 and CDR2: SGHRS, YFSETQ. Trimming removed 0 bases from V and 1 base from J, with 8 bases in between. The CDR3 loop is CASSLAAWSYEQYF. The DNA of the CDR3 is TGCGCCAGCAGCTTGGCCGCGTGGTCCTACGAGCAGTACTTC.

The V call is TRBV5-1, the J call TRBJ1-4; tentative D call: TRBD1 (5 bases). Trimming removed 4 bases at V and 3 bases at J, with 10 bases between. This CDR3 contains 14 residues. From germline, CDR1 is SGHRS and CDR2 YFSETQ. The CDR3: CASSPGPSNEKLFF. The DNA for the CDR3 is TGCGCCAGCAGCCCAGGGCCTTCTAATGAAAAACTGTTTTTT.

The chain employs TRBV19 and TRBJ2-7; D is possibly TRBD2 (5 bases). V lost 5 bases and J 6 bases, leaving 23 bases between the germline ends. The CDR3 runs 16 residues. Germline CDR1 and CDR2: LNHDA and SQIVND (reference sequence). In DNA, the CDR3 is TGTGCCAGTAGTTCCGGTGCCCGTGGGAGCTCCCTCGAGCAGTACTTC. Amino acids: CASSSGARGSSLEQYF.

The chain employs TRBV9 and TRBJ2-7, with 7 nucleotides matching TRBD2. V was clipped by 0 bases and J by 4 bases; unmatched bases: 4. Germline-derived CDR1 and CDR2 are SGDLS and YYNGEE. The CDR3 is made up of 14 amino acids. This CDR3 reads CASSVDGSGYEQYF. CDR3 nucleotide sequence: TGTGCCAGCAGCGTAGATGGTAGCGGGTACGAGCAGTACTTC.

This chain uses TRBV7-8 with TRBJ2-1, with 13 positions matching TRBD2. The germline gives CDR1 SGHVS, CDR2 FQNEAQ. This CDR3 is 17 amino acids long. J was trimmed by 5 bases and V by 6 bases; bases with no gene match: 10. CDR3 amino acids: CASRTPGLAGDHNEQFF. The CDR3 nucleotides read TGTGCCAGCAGGACCCCTGGACTAGCGGGAGACCACAATGAGCAGTTCTTC.

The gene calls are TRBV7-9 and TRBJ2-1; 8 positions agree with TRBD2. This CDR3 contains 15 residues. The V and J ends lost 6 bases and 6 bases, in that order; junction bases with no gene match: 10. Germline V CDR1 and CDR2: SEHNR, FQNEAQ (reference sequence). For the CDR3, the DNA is TGTGCCAGCAGTCTTAGCGGGACCCCCCTCAATGAGCAGTTCTTC. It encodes CASSLSGTPLNEQFF.